This T cell receptor (beta chain) was sequenced during a study of blood T cell repertoires in COVID-19. About the research overall: Samples representing acute and convalescent COVID-19 were sourced from the United States, Italy and Spain. The cDNA or gDNA used as material had been derived from T cells, B-cell-depleted T cells, or PBMCs.

Seattle enrolled patients during active infection and tracked them longitudinally. Original handling: Amplification of reference gene primers was used by the study to estimate nucleated cell counts. TCRdb's copy holds only in-frame clones and misses some; the assay was immunoSEQ multiplex PCR. V, J and clone size were drawn from that table, and D and trimming were deduced from the DNA. The sample contains 200,000 to 250,000 clones, roughly 85% of which appear only once. This CDR3 has 13 amino acids. Germline V gene data show CDR1 as LGHNA and CDR2 as YSLEER. V lost 1 base and J lost 2, with 6 bases in between.

J is TRBJ2-7 and V is TRBV4-3; D is perhaps TRBD1 (5 bases). This TCR derives from a woman between 70 and 85 years old with COVID-19, enrolled during active disease. The sample taken for sequencing was peripheral blood. CDR3 residues: CASSQGGPYEQYF. DNA of the CDR3: TGCGCCAGCAGCCAAGGGGGCCCCTACGAGCAGTACTTC.